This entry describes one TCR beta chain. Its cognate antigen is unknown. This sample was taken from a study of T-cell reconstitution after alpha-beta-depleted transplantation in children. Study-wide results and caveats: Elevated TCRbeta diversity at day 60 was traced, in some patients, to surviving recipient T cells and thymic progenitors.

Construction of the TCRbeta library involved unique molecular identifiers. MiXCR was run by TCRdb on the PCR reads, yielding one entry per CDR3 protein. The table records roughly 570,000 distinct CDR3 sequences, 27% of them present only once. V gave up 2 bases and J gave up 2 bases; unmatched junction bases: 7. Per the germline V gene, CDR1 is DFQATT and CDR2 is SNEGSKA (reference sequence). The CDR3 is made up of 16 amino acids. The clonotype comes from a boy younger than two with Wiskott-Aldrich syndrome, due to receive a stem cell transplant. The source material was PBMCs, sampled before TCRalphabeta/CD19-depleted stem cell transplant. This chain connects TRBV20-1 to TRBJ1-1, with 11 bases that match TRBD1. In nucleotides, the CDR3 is TGCAGTGCTAGATCCGGACAGGGGGCGATCAACACTGAAGCTTTCTTT. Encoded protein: CSARSGQGAINTEAFF.